This TCR beta chain derives from a study of PD-L1 blockade in urothelial cancer. V was shortened by 7 bases and J by 4 bases, with 20 bases between the two germline ends. Germline CDR1 reads SGDLS; CDR2 reads YYNGEE. This CDR3 contains 15 residues. Only in-frame clones appear in the TCRdb table, and some are missing; sequencing was by immunoSEQ multiplex PCR. The sample lists 70,000 to 85,000 clones; 80% to 90% were seen once. This sequence originates from a man aged 65 to 79 with urothelial cancer. The rearrangement joins TRBV9 to TRBJ1-2, with D perhaps matching TRBD1 (5 bases). The specimen was PBMCs, collected around atezolizumab (anti-PD-L1) treatment. The DNA for the CDR3 is TGTGCCAGCGCGAAGTGGGCAGGGAAGGGCTATGGCTACACCTTC. Translated, it gives CASAKWAGKGYGYTF.